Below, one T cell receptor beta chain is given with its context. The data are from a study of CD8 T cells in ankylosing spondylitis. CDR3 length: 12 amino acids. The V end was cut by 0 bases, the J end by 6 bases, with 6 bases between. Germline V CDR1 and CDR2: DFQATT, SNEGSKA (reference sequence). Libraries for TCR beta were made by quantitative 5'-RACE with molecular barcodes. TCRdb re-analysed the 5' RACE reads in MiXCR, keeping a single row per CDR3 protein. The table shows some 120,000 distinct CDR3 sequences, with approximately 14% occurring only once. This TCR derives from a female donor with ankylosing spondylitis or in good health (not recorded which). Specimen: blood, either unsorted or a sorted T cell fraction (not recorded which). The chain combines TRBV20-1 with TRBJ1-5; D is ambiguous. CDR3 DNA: TGCAGTGCTAGAGATCCAGGTCAGCCCCAGCATTTT. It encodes CSARDPGQPQHF.